This is a list of T cell receptor beta chains from one sample in a study of identical twins. TCRdb independently ran MiXCR on the 5' RACE reads; one entry per CDR3 protein. Of some 900,000 distinct CDR3 sequences listed, over 9% are singletons. The same data also went into a second study, on yellow fever vaccine responses in identical twins.

The specimen was PBMCs. The receptors originated from a woman younger than 30 in good health. The CDR3 runs from the conserved cysteine through the conserved F or W. The order of the fields is CDR3 protein, CDR3 DNA, D gene, J gene, V gene, clone size. D genes are given only for firm matches. Only some rows state a clone size, as once, few, many or a class for expanded clones.

CDR3 protein: CASSGDPVGEQYF
CDR3 DNA: TGTGCCAGCAGCGGGGACCCCGTGGGGGAGCAGTACTTC
D gene: -
J gene: TRBJ2-7
V gene: TRBV9
clone size: many

CDR3 protein: CASSLGQGDNYGYTF
CDR3 DNA: TGCGCCAGCAGTCTTGGACAGGGGGATAACTATGGCTACACCTTC
D gene: TRBD1
J gene: TRBJ1-2
V gene: TRBV5-1
clone size: few

CDR3 protein: CATTGNTEAFF
CDR3 DNA: TGTGCCACCACAGGAAACACTGAAGCTTTCTTT
D gene: -
J gene: TRBJ1-1
V gene: TRBV10-3
clone size: -

CDR3 protein: CASSLGVRVDSPLHF
CDR3 DNA: TGTGCCAGCAGCTTGGGGGTCAGGGTGGATTCACCCCTCCACTTT
D gene: -
J gene: TRBJ1-6
V gene: TRBV5-5
clone size: -

CDR3 protein: CASSPAGANYGYTF
CDR3 DNA: TGTGCCAGCAGTCCCGCGGGGGCTAACTATGGCTACACCTTC
D gene: -
J gene: TRBJ1-2
V gene: TRBV28
clone size: few

CDR3 protein: CASTGTGKSAGELFF
CDR3 DNA: TGTGCCAGCACCGGGACAGGGAAATCGGCCGGGGAGCTGTTTTTT
D gene: TRBD1
J gene: TRBJ2-2
V gene: TRBV12-3/TRBV12-4
clone size: few

CDR3 protein: CASIRDDTQYF
CDR3 DNA: TGTGCCAGCATCAGGGACGATACGCAGTATTTT
D gene: -
J gene: TRBJ2-3
V gene: TRBV2
clone size: few

CDR3 protein: CAIPRGGTTYEQYF
CDR3 DNA: TGTGCCATCCCACGCGGGGGAACCACCTACGAGCAGTACTTC
D gene: TRBD2
J gene: TRBJ2-7
V gene: TRBV7-9
clone size: -

CDR3 protein: CASSTAGVPRYTF
CDR3 DNA: TGTGCCAGCTCTACGGCAGGCGTCCCAAGATACACCTTC
D gene: -
J gene: TRBJ1-2
V gene: TRBV19
clone size: -

CDR3 protein: CASSVLEGARNEQFF
CDR3 DNA: TGTGCCAGCAGTGTCTTGGAGGGAGCGAGAAATGAGCAGTTCTTC
D gene: -
J gene: TRBJ2-1
V gene: TRBV6-4
clone size: many

CDR3 protein: CASSYTSGRSLF
CDR3 DNA: TGTGCCAGCAGCTACACTAGCGGGAGAAGCCTCTTC
D gene: TRBD2
J gene: TRBJ2-1
V gene: TRBV11-3
clone size: few

CDR3 protein: CASSLGRLSSGANVLTF
CDR3 DNA: TGTGCCAGCAGCCTGGGACGCCTAAGCTCTGGGGCCAACGTCCTGACTTTC
D gene: -
J gene: TRBJ2-6
V gene: TRBV7-3
clone size: few

CDR3 protein: CATSIQGDQPQHF
CDR3 DNA: TGTGCCACCAGCATACAGGGGGATCAGCCCCAGCATTTT
D gene: TRBD1
J gene: TRBJ1-5
V gene: TRBV15
clone size: many

CDR3 protein: CASRAGGRQFF
CDR3 DNA: TGTGCCAGCAGAGCCGGGGGACGGCAGTTCTTC
D gene: -
J gene: TRBJ2-1
V gene: TRBV12-3/TRBV12-4
clone size: many

CDR3 protein: CATSDGTANQETQYF
CDR3 DNA: TGTGCCACCAGTGATGGGACAGCGAATCAAGAGACCCAGTACTTC
D gene: TRBD1
J gene: TRBJ2-5
V gene: TRBV24-1
clone size: -

CDR3 protein: CASDGRTSGAYNEQFF
CDR3 DNA: TGTGCTAGTGACGGGAGGACTAGCGGAGCCTACAATGAGCAGTTCTTC
D gene: TRBD2
J gene: TRBJ2-1
V gene: TRBV12-5
clone size: -

CDR3 protein: CASRPRQGLGEKLFF
CDR3 DNA: TGTGCCAGCAGGCCTAGACAGGGGTTGGGTGAAAAACTGTTTTTT
D gene: TRBD1
J gene: TRBJ1-4
V gene: TRBV2
clone size: -

CDR3 protein: CASSGGGPSYNEQFF
CDR3 DNA: TGCGCCAGCAGCGGCGGGGGCCCCTCCTACAATGAGCAGTTCTTC
D gene: -
J gene: TRBJ2-1
V gene: TRBV5-1
clone size: many

CDR3 protein: CASSQGPGGNIQYF
CDR3 DNA: TGCGCCAGCAGCCAAGGGCCAGGTGGCAACATTCAGTACTTC
D gene: -
J gene: TRBJ2-4
V gene: TRBV4-1
clone size: -

CDR3 protein: CASSQGRTAQPQHF
CDR3 DNA: TGTGCCAGCAGTCAGGGACGGACAGCCCAGCCCCAGCATTTT
D gene: -
J gene: TRBJ1-5
V gene: TRBV6-1
clone size: -

CDR3 protein: CADNRTRELFF
CDR3 DNA: TGTGCCGACAACAGAACGAGGGAGCTGTTTTTT
D gene: -
J gene: TRBJ2-2
V gene: TRBV2
clone size: few

CDR3 protein: CATRASGSSGELFF
CDR3 DNA: TGTGCCACCAGGGCAAGCGGGTCTTCCGGGGAGCTGTTTTTT
D gene: -
J gene: TRBJ2-2
V gene: TRBV15
clone size: many

CDR3 protein: CASSYDGTSGLHEQYF
CDR3 DNA: TGTGCCAGCAGTTACGACGGGACTAGCGGGCTCCACGAGCAGTACTTC
D gene: TRBD2
J gene: TRBJ2-7
V gene: TRBV6-5
clone size: many

CDR3 protein: CSAEDRGNEKLFF
CDR3 DNA: TGCAGTGCGGAGGACAGGGGTAATGAAAAACTGTTTTTT
D gene: TRBD1
J gene: TRBJ1-4
V gene: TRBV20-1
clone size: few

CDR3 protein: CSVVGIAGGPGNEQFF
CDR3 DNA: TGCAGCGTCGTCGGGATAGCGGGAGGGCCGGGCAATGAGCAGTTCTTC
D gene: TRBD2
J gene: TRBJ2-1
V gene: TRBV29-1
clone size: many

CDR3 protein: CAISVQGIYGYTF
CDR3 DNA: TGTGCCATCAGTGTACAGGGGATATATGGCTACACCTTC
D gene: TRBD1
J gene: TRBJ1-2
V gene: TRBV10-3
clone size: few

CDR3 protein: CASRGTESHEAFF
CDR3 DNA: TGTGCCAGCAGGGGGACAGAATCTCACGAAGCTTTCTTT
D gene: TRBD1
J gene: TRBJ1-1
V gene: TRBV6-1
clone size: -

CDR3 protein: CASSVIGGNIQYF
CDR3 DNA: TGTGCCAGCAGCGTAATAGGTGGGAACATTCAGTACTTC
D gene: -
J gene: TRBJ2-4
V gene: TRBV9
clone size: -

CDR3 protein: CASRKAGDTQYF
CDR3 DNA: TGTGCCAGCAGGAAAGCTGGAGATACGCAGTATTTT
D gene: -
J gene: TRBJ2-3
V gene: TRBV28
clone size: few

CDR3 protein: CASNNRGHDEQFF
CDR3 DNA: TGTGCCAGTAATAACAGGGGGCACGATGAGCAGTTCTTC
D gene: TRBD1
J gene: TRBJ2-1
V gene: TRBV19
clone size: few

CDR3 protein: CASSAAGGRRETQYF
CDR3 DNA: TGTGCCAGCAGCGCCGCAGGAGGAAGGCGGGAGACCCAGTACTTC
D gene: -
J gene: TRBJ2-5
V gene: TRBV9
clone size: few

CDR3 protein: CASSLRTAKETQYF
CDR3 DNA: TGTGCCAGCAGCTTAAGGACAGCCAAAGAGACCCAGTACTTC
D gene: -
J gene: TRBJ2-5
V gene: TRBV7-9
clone size: few

CDR3 protein: CASSRRDNIYSPLHF
CDR3 DNA: TGTGCCAGCAGTCGCAGGGATAACATCTACTCACCCCTCCACTTT
D gene: -
J gene: TRBJ1-6
V gene: TRBV12-3/TRBV12-4
clone size: many

CDR3 protein: CASSLRTANYGYTF
CDR3 DNA: TGTGCCAGCAGTTTAAGGACAGCTAACTATGGCTACACCTTC
D gene: -
J gene: TRBJ1-2
V gene: TRBV12-3/TRBV12-4
clone size: few

CDR3 protein: CASSTGTPSAEQYF
CDR3 DNA: TGTGCCAGCAGCACCGGGACCCCAAGCGCCGAGCAGTACTTC
D gene: -
J gene: TRBJ2-7
V gene: TRBV9
clone size: few

CDR3 protein: CAISEGTAGANVLTF
CDR3 DNA: TGTGCCATCAGTGAGGGGACAGCCGGGGCCAACGTCCTGACTTTC
D gene: TRBD1
J gene: TRBJ2-6
V gene: TRBV10-3
clone size: -

CDR3 protein: CSVGGSGNTEAFF
CDR3 DNA: TGCAGCGTTGGGGGCAGCGGGAACACTGAAGCTTTCTTT
D gene: -
J gene: TRBJ1-1
V gene: TRBV29-1
clone size: few

CDR3 protein: CASSFPVGGGQFF
CDR3 DNA: TGTGCCAGCAGCTTCCCTGTTGGAGGGGGGCAGTTCTTC
D gene: -
J gene: TRBJ2-1
V gene: TRBV5-4
clone size: few

CDR3 protein: CSARPGAGAFNEQFF
CDR3 DNA: TGCAGTGCTAGGCCCGGGGCGGGAGCTTTCAATGAGCAGTTCTTC
D gene: TRBD2
J gene: TRBJ2-1
V gene: TRBV20-1
clone size: -

CDR3 protein: CASSQGNRRTGQPQHF
CDR3 DNA: TGTGCCAGCAGCCAAGGTAATCGGAGGACTGGTCAGCCCCAGCATTTT
D gene: -
J gene: TRBJ1-5
V gene: TRBV3-1
clone size: many

CDR3 protein: CTSSFGPPGGSTGKNIQYF
CDR3 DNA: TGTACCAGCAGTTTTGGTCCCCCGGGCGGGAGCACGGGCAAAAACATTCAGTACTTC
D gene: TRBD2
J gene: TRBJ2-4
V gene: TRBV12-3/TRBV12-4
clone size: -

CDR3 protein: CASSLKGRADEQFF
CDR3 DNA: TGCGCCAGCAGCTTAAAGGGGAGGGCGGATGAGCAGTTCTTC
D gene: TRBD2
J gene: TRBJ2-1
V gene: TRBV5-1
clone size: -

CDR3 protein: CASPTDRETGELFF
CDR3 DNA: TGTGCCAGCCCCACGGACAGGGAGACCGGGGAGCTGTTTTTT
D gene: TRBD1
J gene: TRBJ2-2
V gene: TRBV7-9
clone size: -

CDR3 protein: CAISEGRGTDTQYF
CDR3 DNA: TGTGCCATCAGTGAGGGCAGGGGCACAGATACGCAGTATTTT
D gene: -
J gene: TRBJ2-3
V gene: TRBV10-3
clone size: -

CDR3 protein: CASSPLEAGRWGSSYNEQFF
CDR3 DNA: TGCGCCAGCAGCCCCCTTGAAGCGGGAAGGTGGGGGAGCTCCTACAATGAGCAGTTCTTC
D gene: TRBD2
J gene: TRBJ2-1
V gene: TRBV4-1
clone size: -

CDR3 protein: CASSQDWERVGNNEQFF
CDR3 DNA: TGTGCCAGCAGCCAAGATTGGGAGCGGGTGGGGAACAATGAGCAGTTCTTC
D gene: -
J gene: TRBJ2-1
V gene: TRBV3-1
clone size: few

CDR3 protein: CASSLEGLAAYNEQFF
CDR3 DNA: TGTGCCAGCAGCTTGGAGGGACTAGCGGCCTACAATGAGCAGTTCTTC
D gene: TRBD2
J gene: TRBJ2-1
V gene: TRBV11-2
clone size: -

CDR3 protein: CASSPRRSGLAGDEQYF
CDR3 DNA: TGTGCCAGCAGCCCAAGGCGGTCGGGTCTAGCGGGAGACGAGCAGTACTTC
D gene: TRBD2
J gene: TRBJ2-7
V gene: TRBV7-6
clone size: -

CDR3 protein: CASSQEYQRPSGFSYEQYF
CDR3 DNA: TGTGCCAGCAGCCAAGAATATCAGCGTCCTAGCGGGTTCTCCTACGAGCAGTACTTC
D gene: TRBD2
J gene: TRBJ2-7
V gene: TRBV4-2
clone size: many

CDR3 protein: CSASDRSHNYGYTF
CDR3 DNA: TGCAGTGCTTCGGACAGATCCCACAACTATGGCTACACCTTC
D gene: -
J gene: TRBJ1-2
V gene: TRBV20-1
clone size: few

CDR3 protein: CATSGNYRGYTGELFF
CDR3 DNA: TGTGCCACCAGCGGCAATTACAGGGGTTACACCGGGGAGCTGTTTTTT
D gene: TRBD1
J gene: TRBJ2-2
V gene: TRBV15
clone size: -

CDR3 protein: CASSFNLNEQFF
CDR3 DNA: TGTGCCAGCAGTTTTAATCTGAATGAGCAGTTCTTC
D gene: -
J gene: TRBJ2-1
V gene: TRBV12-3/TRBV12-4
clone size: -

CDR3 protein: CASFRGNTQYF
CDR3 DNA: TGTGCCAGCTTTCGGGGGAATACGCAGTATTTT
D gene: -
J gene: TRBJ2-3
V gene: TRBV6-6
clone size: few

CDR3 protein: CASSDRTVNEKLFF
CDR3 DNA: TGTGCCAGCAGTGACCGGACGGTTAATGAAAAACTGTTTTTT
D gene: -
J gene: TRBJ1-4
V gene: TRBV6-1
clone size: few

CDR3 protein: CASSLGITRDYNEQFF
CDR3 DNA: TGTGCCAGCAGCTTAGGGATTACTAGAGATTACAATGAGCAGTTCTTC
D gene: -
J gene: TRBJ2-1
V gene: TRBV11-2
clone size: -

CDR3 protein: CSARRTGSETQYF
CDR3 DNA: TGCAGTGCTAGAAGGACAGGGTCAGAGACCCAGTACTTC
D gene: TRBD1
J gene: TRBJ2-5
V gene: TRBV20-1
clone size: -

CDR3 protein: CASSRSGLAGGYEQFF
CDR3 DNA: TGTGCCAGCTCACGTTCGGGACTAGCGGGAGGCTATGAGCAGTTCTTC
D gene: TRBD2
J gene: TRBJ2-1
V gene: TRBV18
clone size: few

CDR3 protein: CSVREQGIYEQYF
CDR3 DNA: TGCAGCGTTCGGGAGCAGGGGATCTACGAGCAGTACTTC
D gene: -
J gene: TRBJ2-7
V gene: TRBV29-1
clone size: many

CDR3 protein: CAIMGWVDTEAFF
CDR3 DNA: TGTGCCATCATGGGTTGGGTGGACACTGAAGCTTTCTTT
D gene: -
J gene: TRBJ1-1
V gene: TRBV10-3
clone size: few